These T cell receptor beta chains were read from a single sample in a study of post-analysis software for immune sequencing data. Using its own MiXCR run on the PCR reads, TCRdb lists one record per CDR3 protein. The table has around 500,000 distinct CDR3 sequences, less than 40% seen once. Sequenced input: blood. All receptors come from a girl aged 2-17 years with multiple sclerosis. CDR3s leave out the opening cysteine and the closing phenylalanine or tryptophan. A D gene is named only where the DNA matches it firmly.

v_gene,d_gene,CDR3aa
TRBV6-5,TRBD2,ASSYVTSGYEQY
TRBV4-1,.,ASSPTEGSSGANVLT
TRBV12-3/TRBV12-4,.,ASSYTANQETQY
TRBV7-2,.,ASSLAGFGSRMGGNQPQH
TRBV9,TRBD2,ASSVASVAGEDTQY
TRBV6-4,.,ASSDAEDTQY
TRBV11-2,.,ASSPKAPNEQF
TRBV12-3/TRBV12-4,.,ASEGSYNEQF
TRBV5-1,TRBD1,ASTTGVGTDTQY
TRBV4-1,.,ASSPRLVGGKETQY
TRBV9,TRBD1,ASSVDDRVYGYT
TRBV7-6,.,ASSRNFSPDNEQF
TRBV5-1,.,ASSFGGRGAETQY
TRBV4-1,.,ASSQDHRMSETQY
TRBV12-3/TRBV12-4,.,ASSLRSPLH
TRBV29-1,.,RLTWGGQETQY
TRBV5-1,TRBD1,ASRDRIFGYT